This entry describes one TCR beta chain. The data belong to a study of OX40 agonist ivuxolimab in advanced cancers. Study-wide background: Every 2 weeks, patients got intravenous ivuxolimab at one of six dose levels (0.01-10 mg/kg). Three patients, one with hepatocellular carcinoma and two with cutaneous melanoma, responded partially. Prior therapy, whether anti-PD-1, anti-PD-L1 or anti-CTLA-4, was allowed, and 35% to 40% had some.

With 1 base clipped from V and 3 bases from J, the junction kept 12 bases outside the gene matches. This CDR3 contains 18 residues. The germline V gene encodes CDR1 SGHVS and CDR2 FQNEAQ. Generated by immunoSEQ multiplex PCR, the TCRdb table keeps only in-frame clones and is missing some. The table has roughly 48,000 clones, approximately 82% seen once; the top ten hold 2.6%. The cohort excluded patients with autoimmune disease history or systemic immunosuppression. This sequence was found in an adult with an advanced solid tumor such as melanoma, head and neck, liver or kidney cancer. V usage is TRBV7-8 and J usage is TRBJ2-7; 10 bases fit TRBD2. The sample in question was CD4+ or CD8+ T cells sorted from blood, obtained in a trial of the OX40 agonist ivuxolimab. The CDR3 region has the DNA TGTGCCAGCAGCTTAGTTGGACTAGCGGTCTTCCCCCACTACGAGCAGTACTTC. This sequence encodes CASSLVGLAVFPHYEQYF.